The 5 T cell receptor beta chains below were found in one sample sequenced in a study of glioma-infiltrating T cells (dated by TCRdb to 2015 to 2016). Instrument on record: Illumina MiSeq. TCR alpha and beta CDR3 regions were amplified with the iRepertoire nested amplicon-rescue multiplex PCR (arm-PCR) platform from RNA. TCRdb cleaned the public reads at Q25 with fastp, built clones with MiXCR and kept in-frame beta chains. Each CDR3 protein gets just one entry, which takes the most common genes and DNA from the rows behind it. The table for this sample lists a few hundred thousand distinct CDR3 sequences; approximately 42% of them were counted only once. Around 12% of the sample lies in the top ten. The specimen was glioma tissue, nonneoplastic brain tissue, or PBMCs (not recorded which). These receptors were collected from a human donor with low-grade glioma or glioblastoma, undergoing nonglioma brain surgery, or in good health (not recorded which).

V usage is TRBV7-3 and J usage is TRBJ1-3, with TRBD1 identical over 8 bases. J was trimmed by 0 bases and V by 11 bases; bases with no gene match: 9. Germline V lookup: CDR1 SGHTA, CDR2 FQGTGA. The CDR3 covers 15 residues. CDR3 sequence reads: CARQEDRDSGNTIYF. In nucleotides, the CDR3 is TGTGCCCGACAGGAGGACAGGGACTCTGGAAACACCATATATTTT.

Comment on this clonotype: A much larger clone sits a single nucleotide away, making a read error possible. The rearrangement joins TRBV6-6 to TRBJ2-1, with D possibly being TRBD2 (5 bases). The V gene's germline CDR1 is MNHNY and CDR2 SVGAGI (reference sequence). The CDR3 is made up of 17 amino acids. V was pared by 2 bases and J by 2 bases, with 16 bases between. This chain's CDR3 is CASSYDGMERPYNEQFF. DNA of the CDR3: TGTGCCAGCAGTTACGACGGGATGGAACGCCCCTACAATGAGCAGTTCTTC.

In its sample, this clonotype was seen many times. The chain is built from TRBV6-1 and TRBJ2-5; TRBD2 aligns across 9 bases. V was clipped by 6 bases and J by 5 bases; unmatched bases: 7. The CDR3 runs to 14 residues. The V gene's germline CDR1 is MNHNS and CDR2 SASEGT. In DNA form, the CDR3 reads TGTGCCAGCAGCCTAGCTAGCGGGATGGAGACCCAGTACTTC. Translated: CASSLASGMETQYF.

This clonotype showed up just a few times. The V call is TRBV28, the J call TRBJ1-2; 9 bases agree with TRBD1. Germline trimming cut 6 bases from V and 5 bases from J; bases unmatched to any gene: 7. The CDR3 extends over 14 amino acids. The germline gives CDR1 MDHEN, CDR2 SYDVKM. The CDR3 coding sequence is TGTGCCAGCAGAGGGACAGGGAAAGGTTATGGCTACACCTTC. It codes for CASRGTGKGYGYTF.

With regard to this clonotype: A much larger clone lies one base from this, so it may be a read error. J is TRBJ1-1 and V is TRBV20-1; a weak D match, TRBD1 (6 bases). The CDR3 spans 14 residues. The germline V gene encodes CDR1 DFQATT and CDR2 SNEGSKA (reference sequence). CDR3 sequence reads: CSASPGARSTKAFF. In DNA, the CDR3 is TGCAGTGCTAGTCCGGGGGCACGGAGCACTAAAGCTTTCTTT.